This TCR beta chain comes out of a study of T-cell reconstitution after alpha-beta-depleted transplantation in children. CDR3 length: 13 amino acids. Between the trimmed V and J ends, which lost 1 base and 6 bases, there was a span of 10 bases. In germline, CDR1 is SGHDN, CDR2 FVKESK. Whole-study results and caveats: Surviving thymic progenitors and recipient T cells were the source of high TCRbeta diversity at day 60 in some patients. About two months after transplant, alpha-beta T cells reportedly came from several hundred expanded graft clones. By one year post-transplant, T-cell counts and diversity largely arose from T cells that were newly produced.

Remarks on this clonotype: Its antigen is as yet unknown.

Unique molecular identifiers featured in how the TCRbeta library was prepared. TCRdb independently ran MiXCR on the PCR reads; one entry per CDR3 protein. The repertoire includes about 130,000 distinct CDR3 sequences, about 9.5% of them detected once, and approximately 25% sits in the top ten. The specimen comprised PBMCs, mostly from graft donor cells, sampled 180 days after TCRalphabeta/CD19-depleted stem cell transplant. This clonotype originated in a girl less than two years old who had a stem cell transplant for combined immunodeficiency, so the T cells may come from the graft donor. This rearrangement joins TRBV14 to TRBJ2-7; possible D gene TRBD1, 6 bases. CDR3 residues: CASSQVRGTEQYF. CDR3 nucleotide sequence: TGTGCCAGCAGCCAAGTGAGGGGGACCGAGCAGTACTTC.